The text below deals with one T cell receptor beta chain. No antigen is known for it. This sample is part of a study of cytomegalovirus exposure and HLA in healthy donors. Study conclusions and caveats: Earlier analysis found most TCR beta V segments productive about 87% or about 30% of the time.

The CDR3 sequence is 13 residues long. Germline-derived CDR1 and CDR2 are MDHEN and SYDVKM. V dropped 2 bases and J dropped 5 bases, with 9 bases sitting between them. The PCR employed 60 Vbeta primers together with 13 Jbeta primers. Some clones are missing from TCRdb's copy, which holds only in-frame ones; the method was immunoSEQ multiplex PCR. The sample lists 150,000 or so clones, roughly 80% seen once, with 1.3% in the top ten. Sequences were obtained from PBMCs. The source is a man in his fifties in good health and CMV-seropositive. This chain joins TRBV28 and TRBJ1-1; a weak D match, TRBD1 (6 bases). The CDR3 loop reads CASSLGQKTEAFF. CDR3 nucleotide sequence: TGTGCCAGCAGTTTAGGACAGAAGACTGAAGCTTTCTTT.